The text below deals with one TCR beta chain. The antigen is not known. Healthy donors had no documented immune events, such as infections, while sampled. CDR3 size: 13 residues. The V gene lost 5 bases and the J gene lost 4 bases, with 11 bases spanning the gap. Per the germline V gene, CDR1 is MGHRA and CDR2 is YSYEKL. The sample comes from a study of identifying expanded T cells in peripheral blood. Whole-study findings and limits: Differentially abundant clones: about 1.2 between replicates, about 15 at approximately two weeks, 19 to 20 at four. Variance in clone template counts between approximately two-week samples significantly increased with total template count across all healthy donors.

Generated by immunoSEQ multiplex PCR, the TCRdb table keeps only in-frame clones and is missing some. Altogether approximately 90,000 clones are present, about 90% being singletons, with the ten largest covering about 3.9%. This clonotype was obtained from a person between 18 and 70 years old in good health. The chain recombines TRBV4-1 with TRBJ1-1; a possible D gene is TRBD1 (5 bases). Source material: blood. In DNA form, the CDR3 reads TGCGCCAGCAGCTTCAGGGATGGCACTGAAGCTTTCTTT. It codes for CASSFRDGTEAFF.